The 8 T cell receptor beta chains below all came from one sample that was sequenced in a study of T cells in tuberculosis. As for time point: new active TB diagnosis, blood taken before or within 7 days of starting treatment. Sequencing was performed with immunoSEQ multiplex PCR; in TCRdb, only in-frame clones are kept and a portion is missing. The table includes some 31,000 clones, just over 90% detected once. This specimen consisted of PBMCs, obtained at tuberculosis diagnosis. The receptor set was obtained from an adult with tuberculosis.

The rearrangement uses TRBV28 and TRBJ1-3; D ambiguous. Germline V gene data show CDR1 as MDHEN and CDR2 as SYDVKM. The V and J ends lost 6 bases and 5 bases respectively, with 14 bases between them. There are 14 residues in the CDR3. In DNA, the CDR3 is TGTGCCAGCAGCCTAATACAGCTGCGAAACACCATATATTTT. Amino acid sequence: CASSLIQLRNTIYF.

The chain has TRBV27 and TRBJ1-1; tentatively, D is TRBD1 (6 bases). Germline lookup yields CDR1 MNHEY and CDR2 SMNVEV (reference sequence). Trimming stripped 4 bases from V and 8 bases from J, with 14 bases between. This CDR3 region has 13 residues. CDR3 nucleotides: TGTGCCAGCAGTTCCGGGGGGGCGGCGGAAGCTTTCTTT. Translation: CASSSGGAAEAFF.

The chain employs TRBV9 and TRBJ2-1; TRBD2 is a possible D gene (6 bases). The CDR3 covers 14 residues. The V end was cut by 3 bases, the J end by 10 bases, with 17 bases between. Germline assignment: CDR1 SGDLS and CDR2 YYNGEE. The CDR3 loop reads CASSAPGLREEQFF. The CDR3 DNA reads as TGTGCCAGCAGCGCCCCCGGGCTACGGGAGGAGCAGTTCTTC.

The rearrangement links TRBV12-5 to TRBJ1-5; D call uncertain. V was shortened by 4 bases and J by 8 bases, with 6 bases between the two germline ends. Germline CDR1 is LGHNT and CDR2 is FRNRAP. The CDR3 is made up of 11 amino acids. The CDR3 protein is CASGSLEPQHF. CDR3 in DNA: TGTGCTAGTGGTTCTCTTGAGCCCCAGCATTTT.

The chain combines TRBV21-1 with TRBJ1-1; no check of the table's D call, TRBD1, against the DNA was made. TRBV21-1 is annotated as a pseudogene. This CDR3 contains 16 residues. CDR3 residues: CASNSPDGHQNTEAFF. DNA for the CDR3: TGTGCCAGCAACTCACCGGATGGACACCAGAACACTGAAGCTTTCTTT.

This sequence joins TRBV5-1 and TRBJ2-7; 9 bases line up with TRBD1. V lost 4 bases, J lost 5 bases, and 7 bases stayed unmatched. The CDR3 has 14 amino acids. Germline V gene data show CDR1 as SGHRS and CDR2 as YFSETQ. CDR3 sequence (DNA): TGCGCCAGCAGCGCCGGACAGGGGAATCACGAGCAGTACTTC. As protein: CASSAGQGNHEQYF.

The rearrangement uses TRBV15 and TRBJ2-7, with 8 bases fitting TRBD2. V lost 0 bases to trimming and J lost 5 bases; unmatched junction nucleotides: 6. CDR1 is LNHNV and CDR2 is YYDKDF in the germline V gene (reference sequence). The CDR3 covers 15 residues. The CDR3 nucleotides read TGTGCCACCAGCAGAGATAAAGCGGGAGAAAACGAGCAGTACTTC. This encodes CATSRDKAGENEQYF.

This chain joins TRBV30 and TRBJ2-7; D perhaps matches TRBD2 (6 bases). V shed 0 bases and J shed 7 bases, with 22 bases lying between them. The germline V gene encodes CDR1 GTSNPN and CDR2 SVGIG (reference sequence). This CDR3 has 16 residues. DNA of the CDR3: TGTGCCTGGAGTGTTAAATTGGGGGGTGGAGGGCGGGAGCAGTACTTC. It is translated as CAWSVKLGGGGREQYF. Together with reference TRBV30 and TRBJ2-7, the CDR3 gives the full variable domain: SQTIHQWPATLVQPVGSPLSLECTVEGTSNPNLYWYRQAAGRGLQLLFYSVGIGQISSEVPQNLSASRPQDRQFILSSKKLLLSDSGFYLCAWSVKLGGGGREQYFGPGTRLTVT.